These T cell receptor beta chains were read from a single sample in a study of blood T cell repertoires in COVID-19. Profiling relied on immunoSEQ multiplex PCR, and the TCRdb table lists in-frame clones only, not all of them. The sample shows some 220,000 clones, 82% of them seen only once. Sequenced sample: peripheral blood. The receptors derive from a woman aged 70 to 79 with COVID-19, enrolled during active disease. CDR3s leave out the opening cysteine and the closing phenylalanine or tryptophan. A D gene is named only where the DNA matches it firmly.

TRBV5-1 | NA | ASSSPSWEQY
TRBV6-1 | NA | ASSDLLRDIQSSYEQY
TRBV28 | NA | ASSLRRAVTGNTIY
TRBV7-3 | NA | ASSSREANEQF
TRBV27 | TRBD1 | ASSFLGQGQPQH
TRBV4-3 | NA | ASSQGTGGSVSEKLF
TRBV9 | NA | ASSPRGANTEAF
TRBV5-6 | NA | ASSFIQPVEAF
TRBV5-1 | TRBD2 | ASSLVGLADNEQF
TRBV13 | NA | ASSLGGILYEQY
TRBV19 | TRBD1 | ASRRRTPGQGNNEQF
TRBV5-1 | NA | ASSSGPGADTQY
TRBV28 | TRBD2 | ASSLGAGEVDTQY
TRBV19 | NA | ASSRDSYGYT
TRBV2 | NA | ASSAVYEQY
TRBV28 | TRBD2 | ASSKSSGGREQY
TRBV7-2 | NA | ASSLANEGELF
TRBV27 | NA | ASSFYREGTEAF
TRBV20-1 | NA | SASFRLMTAPLNYGYT
TRBV12-3/TRBV12-4 | NA | ASSLGGSRKLF